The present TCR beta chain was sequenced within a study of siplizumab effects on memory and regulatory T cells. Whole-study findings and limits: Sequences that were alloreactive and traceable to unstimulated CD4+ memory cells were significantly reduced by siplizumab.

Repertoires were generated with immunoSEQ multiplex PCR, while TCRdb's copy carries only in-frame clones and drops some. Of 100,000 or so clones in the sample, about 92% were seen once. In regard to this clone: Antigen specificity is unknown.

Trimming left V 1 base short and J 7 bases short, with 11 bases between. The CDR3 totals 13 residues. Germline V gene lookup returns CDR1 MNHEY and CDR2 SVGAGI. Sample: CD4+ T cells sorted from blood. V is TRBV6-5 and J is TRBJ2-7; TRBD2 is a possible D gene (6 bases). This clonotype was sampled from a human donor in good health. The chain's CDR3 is CASSYFRGGEQYF. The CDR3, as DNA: TGTGCCAGCAGTTACTTTAGGGGAGGAGAGCAGTACTTC.